Each of the 8 T cell receptor beta chains below was sequenced from the same sample in a study of shared clonotypes between healthy human individuals. Clones were read by immunoSEQ multiplex PCR, and TCRdb kept only the in-frame ones, dropping some. The repertoire holds over a million clones, with roughly 96% as singletons. Sequenced sample: naive CD4+ T cells sorted from blood. The subset denotes: CD45RA+ positively selected. Source of these receptors: a man aged 30 to 39 in good health.

The chain couples TRBV9 to TRBJ2-2; 8 nucleotides line up with TRBD1. Germline V gene sequence: CDR1 SGDLS, CDR2 YYNGEE. The CDR3 consists of 17 residues. Germline trimming cut 1 base from V and 3 bases from J; bases unmatched to any gene: 8. The CDR3 reads CASSVQGQAVYTGELFF. The CDR3 DNA reads TGTGCCAGCAGCGTACAGGGACAGGCGGTGTACACCGGGGAGCTGTTTTTT.

The chain is built from TRBV6-1 and TRBJ2-5; D may be TRBD2 (6 bases). CDR3 length: 12 amino acids. Germline V gene lookup returns CDR1 MNHNS and CDR2 SASEGT. The V gene lost 5 bases and the J gene lost 13 bases, with 17 bases spanning the gap. The DNA of the CDR3 is TGTGCCAGCAGTAGGGAGGCTTTGTACCGGTACTTC. Its protein product is CASSREALYRYF.

CDR3 DNA: TGTGCCAGCAGCGTAGCTAGGCTAGCGGGAGGGACAGATACGCAGTATTTT. Translation: CASSVARLAGGTDTQYF. The chain joins TRBV9 to TRBJ2-3, with TRBD2 matching 12 bases. From germline, CDR1 is SGDLS and CDR2 YYNGEE. The CDR3 loop spans 17 amino acids. Losses at the gene ends were 0 bases for V and 3 bases for J; bases not matched to a gene: 5.

The table lists this clone with a count of one. The sample contains more than one DNA sequence encoding this CDR3. The chain links TRBV5-4 to TRBJ2-1, with TRBD1 matching over 9 bases. CDR3 length equals 14 residues. Trimming took 3 bases from V and 4 from J; bases not matched to a gene: 2. Germline values: CDR1 SGHNT, CDR2 YYREEE (reference sequence). DNA of the CDR3: TGTGCCAGCAGCTCGGGACAGGGTTACAATGAGCAGTTCTTC. Amino acid sequence: CASSSGQGYNEQFF.

The chain employs TRBV2 and TRBJ1-2; possible D gene TRBD1, 5 bases. This CDR3 is built from 13 residues. V gave up 6 bases and J gave up 3 bases, with 11 bases separating them. Germline lookup yields CDR1 SNHLY and CDR2 FYNNEI. CDR3: CASSQGLDYGYTF. DNA for the CDR3: TGTGCCAGCAGCCAGGGACTCGACTATGGCTACACCTTC.

The CDR3 loop reads CASSSRRTGGTGELFF. CDR3 bases: TGTGCCAGCAGCTCACGCCGGACAGGGGGGACCGGGGAGCTGTTTTTT. This chain joins TRBV11-3 and TRBJ2-2; 10 bases map to TRBD1. This CDR3 spans 16 amino acids. V was pared by 4 bases and J by 5 bases, with 7 bases of the junction left unmatched. Germline values: CDR1 SGHNT, CDR2 YENEEA.

The genes are TRBV7-9 and TRBJ1-1; 7 nucleotides align to TRBD1. This CDR3 has 13 residues. The V and J ends lost 5 bases and 3 bases, in that order; junction bases with no gene match: 3. Germline CDR1 reads SEHNR; CDR2 reads FQNEAQ (reference sequence). The CDR3 DNA sequence: TGTGCCAGCAGCATAGGACAGGACACTGAAGCTTTCTTT. Translation gives CASSIGQDTEAFF.

The chain carries TRBV2 and TRBJ2-3, with TRBD2 matching 10 bases. The CDR3 length is 16 residues. Germline loops: CDR1 SNHLY, CDR2 FYNNEI. V shed 5 bases, J shed 0 bases, and the junction held 5 bases outside the gene matches. The CDR3 loop reads CASSSTSGVSTDTQYF. CDR3 nucleotides: TGTGCCAGCAGTTCTACTAGCGGGGTTAGCACAGATACGCAGTATTTT. Drawing the rest from reference TRBV2 and TRBJ2-3, the complete variable domain is EPEVTQTPSHQVTQMGQEVILRCVPISNHLYFYWYRQILGQKVEFLVSFYNNEISEKSEIFDDQFSVERPDGSNFTLKIRSTKLEDSAMYFCASSSTSGVSTDTQYFGPGTRLTVL.